These 11 T cell receptor beta chains came from one sample sequenced in a study of T cell repertoires in cytomegalovirus infection. No antigen has been identified for these receptors. TCRdb re-called the reads through MiXCR, storing one row per CDR3 protein. The sample contains under 70,000 distinct CDR3 sequences, more than 25% of which appear only once. Sequenced material: PBMCs, sequenced either directly or after in vitro stimulation (not recorded which). The source is a human donor in good health (CMV status not recorded). Some clones in this sample may be carry-over from other donors' samples.

The sample holds a few counts of this clonotype. This rearrangement joins TRBV2 to TRBJ1-5; D uncertain. This CDR3 spans 14 amino acids. Per germline, CDR1 SNHLY and CDR2 FYNNEI. Trimming took 6 bases from V and 2 from J, leaving 11 bases between them. This CDR3 is CASREEGRNQPQHF. The DNA of the CDR3 is TGTGCCAGCAGGGAGGAGGGCCGCAATCAGCCCCAGCATTTT.

The chain couples TRBV28 to TRBJ2-2; D is unclear. The CDR3 is 12 residues long. With 4 bases removed from V and 8 bases from J, the gap between germline ends came to 8 bases. Germline CDR1 MDHEN, CDR2 SYDVKM. In nucleotides, the CDR3 is TGTGCCAGCAGTTCCCCGTGGGGGGAGCTGTTTTTT. Translated, it gives CASSSPWGELFF.

The CDR3 nucleotides are TGTGCCAGCAGTTTCTTGGGGTATGGCTACACCTTC. As protein: CASSFLGYGYTF. The chain joins TRBV12-3 or TRBV12-4 to TRBJ1-2, with no clear D. This CDR3 comprises 12 residues. Between the trimmed V and J ends, which lost 3 bases and 5 bases, there was a span of 7 bases.

This clonotype counts as medium-sized. This chain joins TRBV7-2 and TRBJ2-7; 11 bases match TRBD2. The germline V gene has CDR1 SGHTA and CDR2 FQGNSA. V dropped 2 bases and J dropped 4; count of bases not matched to a gene: 7. This CDR3 region has 16 residues. The CDR3, as DNA: TGTGCCAGCAGCTTAACTAGCGGGAGTTGGAGATACGAGCAGTACTTC. Residues: CASSLTSGSWRYEQYF.

The chain joins TRBV7-9 to TRBJ2-3; D possibly corresponds to TRBD2 (5 bases). Germline CDR1 and CDR2: SEHNR and FQNEAQ (reference sequence). V dropped 5 bases and J dropped 0 bases, with 15 bases sitting between them. CDR3 length: 16 residues. The CDR3 nucleotides are TGTGCCAGCAGCCCGGACTCGTTCCTAAGCACAGATACGCAGTATTTT. Amino acid sequence: CASSPDSFLSTDTQYF.

The chain joins TRBV20-1 to TRBJ2-7, with D possibly matching TRBD1 (6 bases). Germline assignment: CDR1 DFQATT and CDR2 SNEGSKA (reference sequence). The CDR3 extends over 15 amino acids. Trimming pared 6 bases from V and 1 base from J, leaving 19 bases between. CDR3 residues: CSAAAADRASYEQYF. The CDR3 region has the DNA TGCAGTGCCGCTGCCGCGGACAGAGCGTCCTACGAGCAGTACTTC.

The gene calls are TRBV20-1 and TRBJ1-1; D uncertain. V lost 6 bases, J lost 8 bases, and 13 bases lay in between. The germline CDR1 and CDR2 sequences are DFQATT and SNEGSKA (reference sequence). The CDR3 is 11 amino acids. CDR3: CSAYKEREAFF. The CDR3 DNA is TGCAGTGCATATAAAGAGAGGGAAGCTTTCTTT.

The chain links TRBV6-2 or TRBV6-3 to TRBJ1-2; D is ambiguous. The V gene lost 1 base and the J gene lost 4 bases, with 13 bases spanning the gap. Germline values: CDR1 MNHEY, CDR2 SVGEGT. This CDR3 region has 15 residues. The CDR3 nucleotides read TGTGCCAGCAGTTACTATAACGGATTACCCTATGGCTACACCTTC. Protein product: CASSYYNGLPYGYTF.

As for this clonotype: A junction boundary mismatches the germline segment, possibly from a read error. V is TRBV7-2 and J is TRBJ1-6; D might be TRBD1 (5 bases). This CDR3 comprises 15 residues. The germline V gene encodes CDR1 SGHTA and CDR2 FQGNSA. The CDR3 loop is CASSRKTGSDSPFHF. In nucleotides, the CDR3 is TGTGCCAGCAGCAGGAAAACAGGCTCGGATTCACCCTTCCACTTT.

This clonotype was picked up a small number of times. The chain couples TRBV7-8 to TRBJ2-3; D may correspond to TRBD1 or TRBD2 (5 bases each). Germline V gene sequence: CDR1 SGHVS, CDR2 FQNEAQ. CDR3 length: 16 residues. V lost 4 bases and J 6 bases, leaving 20 bases between the germline ends. Here the CDR3 reads CASSSGNSRDTDTQYF. The CDR3 bases are TGTGCCAGCAGCTCAGGGAACTCGAGGGATACCGATACGCAGTATTTT.

The chain joins TRBV5-6 to TRBJ1-2; D is ambiguous. Trimming left V 2 bases short and J 4 bases short, with 9 bases between. The CDR3 consists of 13 residues. Germline V lookup: CDR1 SGHDT, CDR2 YYEEEE. The DNA for the CDR3 is TGTGCCAGCAGCTTAGACACACGCTATGGCTACACCTTC. Its protein product is CASSLDTRYGYTF. Looking up the rest from reference TRBV5-6 and TRBJ1-2 gives the full variable domain: DAGVTQSPTHLIKTRGQQVTLRCSPKSGHDTVSWYQQALGQGPQFIFQYYEEEERQRGNFPDRFSGHQFPNYSSELNVNALLLGDSALYLCASSLDTRYGYTFGSGTRLTVV.